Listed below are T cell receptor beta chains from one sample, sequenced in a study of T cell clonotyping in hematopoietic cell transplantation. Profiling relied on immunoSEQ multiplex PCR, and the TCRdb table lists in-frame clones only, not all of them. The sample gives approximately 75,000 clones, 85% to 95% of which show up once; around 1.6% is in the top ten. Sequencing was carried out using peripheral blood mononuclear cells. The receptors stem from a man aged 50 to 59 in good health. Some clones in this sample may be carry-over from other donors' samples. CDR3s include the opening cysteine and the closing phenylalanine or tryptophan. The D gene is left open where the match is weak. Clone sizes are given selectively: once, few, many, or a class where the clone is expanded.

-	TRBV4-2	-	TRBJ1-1	TGTGCCAGCAGCCGTCGGCGGAACACTGAAGCTTTCTTT	CASSRRRNTEAFF
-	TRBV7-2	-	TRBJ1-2	TGTGCCAGCTCCGAGGGGTTCGATGGCTACACCTTC	CASSEGFDGYTF
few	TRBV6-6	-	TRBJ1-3	TGTGGCGCGGGGGGGTCTGGAAACACCATATATTTT	CGAGGSGNTIYF
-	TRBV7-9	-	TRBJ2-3	TGTGCCAGCAGCTTTCGTGGACTGGGAAAGGATACGCAGTATTTT	CASSFRGLGKDTQYF
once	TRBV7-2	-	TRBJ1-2	TGTGCCAGCAGCTTAGTGGGGCAGGGATCGGTCTATGGCTACACCTTC	CASSLVGQGSVYGYTF
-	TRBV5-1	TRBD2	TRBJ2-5	TGCGCCAGCAGCTTGGCGCCGGGACTAGGGAGGGAGACCCAGTACTTC	CASSLAPGLGRETQYF
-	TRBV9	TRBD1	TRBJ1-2	TGTGCCAGCAGAGACGACAGGGGGCCAGAATCTAACTATGGCTACACCTTC	CASRDDRGPESNYGYTF
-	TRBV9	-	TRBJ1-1	TGTGCCAGCAGCGTAGACCCCCGGAGCACTGAAGCTTTCTTT	CASSVDPRSTEAFF
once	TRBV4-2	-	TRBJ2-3	TGTGCCAGCAGCCAAGAGGAGGGGCGAGAGAGCACAGATACGCAGTATTTT	CASSQEEGRESTDTQYF
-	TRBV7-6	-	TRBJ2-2	TGTGCCAGCAGCTTAACGGCGGGGAGCACCGGGGAGCTGTTTTTT	CASSLTAGSTGELFF
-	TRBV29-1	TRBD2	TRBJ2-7	TGCAGCGCCAAGACTAGCGGGAGAAGCTACGAGCAGTACTTC	CSAKTSGRSYEQYF
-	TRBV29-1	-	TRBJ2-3	TGCAGCCATCGGCCCGCAGATACGCAGTATTTT	CSHRPADTQYF
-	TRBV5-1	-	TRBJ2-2	TGCGCCAGCAGCCTCGGGACTGTTTCGACCGGGGAGCTGTTTTTT	CASSLGTVSTGELFF
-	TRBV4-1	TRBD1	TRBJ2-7	TGCGCCAGCAGCCAGGGACAGGGGGGACGCTACGAGCAGTACTTC	CASSQGQGGRYEQYF
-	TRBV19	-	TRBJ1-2	TGTGCCAGTAGTATTGTACAGGGAGGAGGCTACACCTTC	CASSIVQGGGYTF
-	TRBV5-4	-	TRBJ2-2	TGTGCCAGCAGCTTGATCTCCCTACCCGGGGAGCTGTTTTTT	CASSLISLPGELFF
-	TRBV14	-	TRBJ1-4	TGTGCCAGCAGCCAGGGACGGATCCTTAGGGAAAAACTGTTTTTT	CASSQGRILREKLFF
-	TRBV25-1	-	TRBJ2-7	TGTGCCAGCAGTGACCCCGGGACATCCCCCTACGAGCAGTACTTC	CASSDPGTSPYEQYF
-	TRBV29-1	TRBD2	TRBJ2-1	TGCAGCGTCCTTTTTCTGGGACTAGCGGGAGAGTCGGTCGGAAATGAGCAGTTCTTC	CSVLFLGLAGESVGNEQFF
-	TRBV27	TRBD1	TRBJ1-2	TGTGCCAGCAGGCTACAGGGGGCGGATAGGTACGGCTACACCTTC	CASRLQGADRYGYTF
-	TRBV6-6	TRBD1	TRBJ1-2	TGTGCCAGCACCTTGGAAGAGGGGGCAGGCGGTGGCTACACCTTC	CASTLEEGAGGGYTF
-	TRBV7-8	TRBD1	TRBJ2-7	TGTGCCAGCAGCTTAGTCAACCGGGACAGACCCAGAGGGATTTACGAGCAGTACTTC	CASSLVNRDRPRGIYEQYF
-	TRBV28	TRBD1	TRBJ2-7	TGTGCCAGCAGTTTTTCCGGACAGGGGGCTTACGAGCAGTACTTC	CASSFSGQGAYEQYF
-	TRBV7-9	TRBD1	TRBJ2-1	TGTGCCAGCAGCTTAGAGAATCGGGGACAGGGGATGTACAATGAGCAGTTCTTC	CASSLENRGQGMYNEQFF
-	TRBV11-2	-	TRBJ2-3	TGTGCCAGCACCTTGGTGGAGGGTACGCAGTATTTT	CASTLVEGTQYF
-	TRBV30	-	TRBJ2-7	TGTGCCTGGGCACTTGGGGGAATTGGCGAGCAGTACTTC	CAWALGGIGEQYF